This T cell receptor (beta chain) emerged from a study of T cells in Graves' hyperthyroidism and ophthalmopathy. CDR1 and CDR2 (germline): DFQATT, SNEGSKA (reference sequence). This CDR3 has 15 amino acids. After removal of 5 bases from V and 1 base from J, the junction contained 10 bases not matched to a gene. General observations from the study: Most clonotypes expanded in the thyroid (above 0.001) were also present in blood.

The table lists this clonotype with many counts. The antigen remains undetermined. The hyperthyroidism patients had all been newly diagnosed, and their disease duration was under 2 months. Their ages ranged from 18 to 65 years. Amplified TCR beta CDR3 regions derived from RNA transcripts. The HTBI set primed first-round TCR CDR3 RT-PCR. TCRdb re-called the multiplex PCR reads with MiXCR, one entry per CDR3 protein. The table has some 460,000 distinct CDR3 sequences, approximately 15% seen once. This TCR was recovered from a woman aged 18 to 35 with Graves' hyperthyroidism. Input material: blood. The chain recombines TRBV20-1 with TRBJ1-2; TRBD1 matches 7 bases. CDR3 coding DNA: TGCAGTGCTCGGACAGGCCAGCGGGGTAACTATGGCTACACCTTC. Translating gives CSARTGQRGNYGYTF.